This is a list of T cell receptor beta chains from one sample in a study of cytomegalovirus exposure and HLA in healthy donors. TCRdb's copy holds only in-frame clones and misses some; the assay was immunoSEQ multiplex PCR. The repertoire has approximately 100,000 clones, under 75% of them found once; the top ten carry approximately 1.1%. Sequencing used PBMCs. The receptors derive from a female donor in good health and CMV-seronegative. The CDR3 runs from the conserved cysteine through the conserved F or W. The order of the fields is J gene, clone size, V gene, D gene, CDR3 protein, CDR3 DNA. The D gene is left open where the match is weak. A row's size may be missing; if present it is once, few, many or a size class.

>TRBJ2-3|few|TRBV6-4|TRBD2
CASSDNGAGGADTQYF
TGTGCCAGCAGTGATAATGGCGCGGGAGGCGCAGATACGCAGTATTTT
>TRBJ2-7|few|TRBV7-6|TRBD1
CASSPDRGFSYEQYF
TGTGCCAGCAGCCCAGACAGGGGGTTCTCCTACGAGCAGTACTTC
>TRBJ2-1|NA|TRBV7-9|NA
CASSLDGSSYNEQFF
TGTGCCAGCAGCTTAGACGGGAGCTCCTACAATGAGCAGTTCTTC
>TRBJ1-2|NA|TRBV6-5|NA
CASSDPILGDGYTF
TGTGCCAGCAGTGACCCCATACTGGGCGATGGCTACACCTTC
>TRBJ2-3|NA|TRBV5-4|NA
CASSWRPGPLDTQYF
TGTGCCAGCAGCTGGAGACCTGGCCCCTTAGATACGCAGTATTTT
>TRBJ2-7|NA|TRBV6-1|TRBD1
CASSGGTGRYEQYF
TGTGCCAGCAGCGGGGGGACAGGGAGGTACGAGCAGTACTTC
>TRBJ1-4|few|TRBV30|TRBD1
CAWGGQGTTNEKLFF
TGTGCCTGGGGGGGACAGGGCACAACTAATGAAAAACTGTTTTTT
>TRBJ2-2|NA|TRBV5-1|TRBD1
CASSFGTALTGELFF
TGCGCCAGCAGCTTTGGGACAGCACTCACCGGGGAGCTGTTTTTT
>TRBJ2-2|few|TRBV5-4|NA
CASSLRDSRRGGELFF
TGTGCCAGCAGCCTCCGGGACTCCAGACGGGGCGGGGAGCTGTTTTTT
>TRBJ2-2|NA|TRBV7-3|NA
CASSRFSGGELFF
TGTGCCAGCAGCCGATTTTCGGGCGGGGAGCTGTTTTTT
>TRBJ2-3|NA|TRBV14|NA
CASSQDWPLGPTDTQYF
TGTGCCAGCAGCCAAGATTGGCCCCTTGGCCCCACAGATACGCAGTATTTT
>TRBJ2-3|NA|TRBV6-5|NA
CASSYGSYRTDTQYF
TGTGCCAGCAGTTACGGGAGTTATCGCACAGATACGCAGTATTTT
>TRBJ2-3|few|TRBV6-4|TRBD1
CASSTGTGGADTQYF
TGTGCCAGCAGTACCGGGACAGGGGGAGCAGATACGCAGTATTTT
>TRBJ2-1|NA|TRBV4-3|TRBD2
CASSQVGASGGMFF
TGCGCCAGCAGCCAAGTGGGCGCTAGCGGGGGGATGTTCTTC
>TRBJ2-1|NA|TRBV21-1|NA
CASSPPGQGPSSYNEQFF
TGTGCCAGCAGCCCCCCGGGACAGGGACCTAGCTCCTACAATGAGCAGTTCTTC
>TRBJ2-7|NA|TRBV18|NA
CASSPTSSYEQYF
TGTGCCAGCTCGCCGACTTCATCCTACGAGCAGTACTTC
>TRBJ1-5|NA|TRBV9|NA
CASSVGGLSNQPQHF
TGTGCCAGCAGCGTAGGCGGACTTAGCAATCAGCCCCAGCATTTT
>TRBJ2-5|NA|TRBV30|TRBD2
CAWSRLGGGQETQYF
TGTGCCTGGAGTAGACTAGGCGGGGGTCAAGAGACCCAGTACTTC
>TRBJ2-7|NA|TRBV18|TRBD1
CASSRTGGTYEQYF
TGTGCCAGCTCACGGACAGGGGGGACCTACGAGCAGTACTTC
>TRBJ2-2|few|TRBV6-5|NA
CASSYGGGTGELFF
TGTGCCAGCAGTTACGGGGGAGGCACCGGGGAGCTGTTTTTT
>TRBJ2-1|few|TRBV6-1|NA
CASSGQRDNEQFF
TGTGCCAGCAGTGGACAGCGAGACAATGAGCAGTTCTTC
>TRBJ2-6|NA|TRBV7-8|NA
CASSLRPGYSGANVLTF
TGTGCCAGCAGCTTACGGCCAGGATACTCTGGGGCCAACGTCCTGACTTTC
>TRBJ2-3|few|TRBV27|TRBD2
CASSPGLETDTQYF
TGTGCCAGCAGTCCCGGACTAGAGACAGATACGCAGTATTTT
>TRBJ1-4|NA|TRBV6-1|NA
CASRPPGANEKLFF
TGTGCCAGCAGGCCGCCAGGTGCCAATGAAAAACTGTTTTTT
>TRBJ2-5|NA|TRBV29-1|NA
CSVDGRQIGQETQYF
TGCAGCGTTGACGGTCGACAGATTGGTCAAGAGACCCAGTACTTC
>TRBJ2-1|NA|TRBV13|NA
CASSSMDSYNEQFF
TGTGCCAGCAGCTCAATGGACAGCTACAATGAGCAGTTCTTC
>TRBJ2-7|NA|TRBV9|NA
CASSVGYLDYEQYF
TGTGCCAGCAGCGTAGGCTACCTTGACTACGAGCAGTACTTC
>TRBJ2-4|NA|TRBV2|TRBD2
CASSEGLAGGWSIQYF
TGTGCCAGCAGTGAAGGACTAGCGGGAGGCTGGAGCATTCAGTACTTC
>TRBJ2-7|NA|TRBV11-2|TRBD2
CASSLMTSGISYEQYF
TGTGCCAGCAGCCTCATGACTAGCGGGATCTCCTACGAGCAGTACTTC
>TRBJ1-1|few|TRBV29-1|NA
CSVDMTENTEAFF
TGCAGCGTCGACATGACAGAGAACACTGAAGCTTTCTTT
>TRBJ2-6|few|TRBV2|TRBD1
CASMAGQGYSGANVLTF
TGTGCCAGCATGGCGGGACAGGGGTACTCTGGGGCCAACGTCCTGACTTTC
>TRBJ1-2|NA|TRBV28|NA
CASSFRNYGYTF
TGTGCCAGCAGTTTCCGGAACTATGGCTACACCTTC
>TRBJ2-1|NA|TRBV20-1|TRBD1
CSHRGPGEQFF
TGCAGTCACAGGGGTCCGGGTGAGCAGTTCTTC
>TRBJ2-5|NA|TRBV5-4|TRBD2
CASSYGVAGGGETQYF
TGTGCCAGCAGCTATGGAGTAGCGGGGGGCGGGGAGACCCAGTACTTC
>TRBJ2-1|NA|TRBV2|NA
CASKQTYLTYNEQFF
TGTGCCAGCAAACAGACCTACCTTACTTACAATGAGCAGTTCTTC
>TRBJ2-3|NA|TRBV2|NA
CASREGTDTQYF
TGTGCCAGCAGGGAGGGGACAGATACGCAGTATTTT
>TRBJ2-7|NA|TRBV10-1|NA
CASSDTGNSYEQYF
TGCGCCAGCAGTGACACCGGGAACTCCTACGAGCAGTACTTC
>TRBJ2-7|few|TRBV28|TRBD2
CASSLIAGAYEQYF
TGTGCCAGCAGTTTGATAGCGGGAGCTTACGAGCAGTACTTC
>TRBJ1-2|NA|TRBV27|TRBD1
CASSFTGGYGYTF
TGTGCCAGCAGTTTTACAGGGGGCTATGGCTACACCTTC
>TRBJ2-3|NA|TRBV7-9|TRBD1
CASSFDRGTDTQYF
TGTGCCAGCAGCTTTGACAGGGGCACAGATACGCAGTATTTT
>TRBJ1-2|NA|TRBV30|NA
CAWQPLGPFYGYTF
TGTGCCTGGCAGCCTCTGGGGCCCTTCTATGGCTACACCTTC
>TRBJ1-5|NA|TRBV25-1|NA
CASSRGVVHDSNQPQHF
TGTGCCAGCAGTCGGGGGGTGGTACATGATAGCAATCAGCCCCAGCATTTT
>TRBJ2-5|NA|TRBV19|NA
CASSVALQETQYF
TGTGCCAGTTCGGTAGCGTTACAAGAGACCCAGTACTTC
>TRBJ1-1|few|TRBV27|TRBD1
CASRGWVDRVGTFF
TGTGCCAGCAGGGGGTGGGTGGACAGGGTAGGGACTTTCTTT
>TRBJ2-1|NA|TRBV4-1|TRBD2
CASSQGLAGGKTYNEQFF
TGCGCCAGCAGCCAGGGGCTAGCGGGAGGAAAGACCTACAATGAGCAGTTCTTC
>TRBJ2-5|once|TRBV11-2|TRBD2
CASSTSGGHHETQYF
TGTGCCAGCAGCACAAGCGGGGGGCATCACGAGACCCAGTACTTC
>TRBJ2-7|NA|TRBV6-5|TRBD1
CASSYSDRGPYEQYF
TGTGCCAGCAGTTACTCTGACAGGGGCCCCTACGAGCAGTACTTC
>TRBJ1-5|once|TRBV4-3|NA
CASSQDTGFNQPQHF
TGCGCCAGCAGCCAAGATACAGGGTTCAATCAGCCCCAGCATTTT
>TRBJ2-7|NA|TRBV10-2|NA
CASRDIYEQYF
TGCGCCAGCAGGGACATCTACGAGCAGTACTTC
>TRBJ2-5|NA|TRBV5-1|TRBD2
CASGLAGEGATQYF
TGCGCCAGCGGACTAGCGGGAGAGGGGGCGACCCAGTACTTC
>TRBJ1-1|NA|TRBV2|TRBD1
CASFWTGVMNTEAFF
TGTGCCAGCTTTTGGACAGGGGTCATGAACACTGAAGCTTTCTTT
>TRBJ2-1|NA|TRBV7-9|NA
CASSQLVRNEQFF
TGTGCCAGCAGCCAACTAGTACGGAATGAGCAGTTCTTC
>TRBJ1-6|NA|TRBV7-8|TRBD1
CASSLTLTGVYNSPLHF
TGTGCCAGCAGCTTAACGCTGACAGGGGTCTATAATTCACCCCTCCACTTT
>TRBJ1-1|few|TRBV28|NA
CASSLGPNTEAFF
TGTGCCAGCAGTTTAGGGCCGAACACTGAAGCTTTCTTT
>TRBJ2-7|few|TRBV5-5|TRBD2
CASSLVLAGAVQYF
TGTGCCAGCAGCTTGGTTCTAGCGGGAGCTGTGCAGTACTTC
>TRBJ1-5|NA|TRBV2|NA
CASRGDNSNQPQHF
TGTGCCAGCAGGGGAGACAATAGCAATCAGCCCCAGCATTTT
>TRBJ1-2|few|TRBV19|NA
CASFAGFGYTF
TGTGCCAGCTTTGCGGGTTTTGGCTACACCTTC
>TRBJ2-2|few|TRBV5-1|NA
CASSPWTGGGELFF
TGCGCCAGCAGTCCATGGACCGGAGGCGGGGAGCTGTTTTTT
>TRBJ2-1|few|TRBV29-1|NA
CSVARRGEQFF
TGCAGCGTTGCCAGACGCGGTGAGCAGTTCTTC